This TCR beta chain was profiled in a study of cytomegalovirus exposure and HLA in healthy donors. Germline-derived CDR1 and CDR2 are ENHRY and SYGVKD. Trimming shortened V by 6 bases and J by 3 bases, and 11 bases separated the two germline ends. This CDR3 is 13 amino acids long. The PCR used 60 Vbeta and 13 Jbeta primers. Using immunoSEQ multiplex PCR, the repertoire was profiled, and TCRdb retains in-frame clones only, with some absent. The data contain more than 150,000 clones, around 80% of them singletons. V usage is TRBV10-3 and J usage is TRBJ2-5; perhaps TRBD2 as D (6 bases). Material: PBMCs. The TCR comes from a woman in her fifties or sixties in good health and CMV-seropositive. The CDR3 protein is CAIRTGAEETQYF. As DNA, the CDR3 is TGTGCCATCAGGACGGGAGCTGAAGAGACCCAGTACTTC.